The 29 T cell receptor beta chains presented below share a single source sample, sequenced in a study of regulatory T cells in long-lasting Graves disease (dated by TCRdb to 2020 to 2022). Library preparation used multiplex PCR. The sequencer listed for this sample is Illumina HiSeq 4000. CDR3 regions were amplified by Arm-PCR with iRepertoire HTBI primers to construct TCR beta libraries. TCRdb reprocessing: public reads trimmed at Q25 with fastp, clones called with MiXCR, in-frame beta chains kept. Each record represents a unique CDR3 protein, reported with the most common genes and DNA among its rows. The sample table contains about 540,000 distinct CDR3 sequences; only one count was recorded for approximately 15% of them. The ten largest clones add up to roughly 9.7% of the sample. This specimen's time point label, per the study, means: newly diagnosed GD, antithyroid drugs for less than 3 months. For both TCR sequencing and RNA sequencing, RNA was extracted from PBMCs in TRIzol.

The same sample was also studied in work on T cells in Graves' hyperthyroidism and ophthalmopathy.

Sequencing used peripheral blood mononuclear cells (PBMCs), obtained at new diagnosis, from a patient treated with antithyroid drugs. The receptors stem from a man aged 30 to 45 with Graves disease. Donor details come from another sample of the same person, matched by shared clones.

In its sample, this clonotype was seen many times. V is TRBV12-3 or TRBV12-4 and J is TRBJ2-5; 12 nucleotides align to TRBD2. After removal of 4 bases from V and 5 bases from J, the junction contained 11 bases not matched to a gene. The CDR3 sequence is 17 residues long. In DNA form, the CDR3 reads TGTGCCAGCAGTTCTAGCGGGAGGGCCCTCCAGGAGGAGACCCAGTACTTC. Translated, it gives CASSSSGRALQEETQYF.

The chain uses TRBV28 and TRBJ1-5, with a possible D match to TRBD1 (6 bases). Germline CDR1 MDHEN, CDR2 SYDVKM. V lost 8 bases to trimming and J lost 0 bases, with 11 bases between them. The CDR3 length is 14 residues. CDR3 in amino acids: CASGTPYSNQPQHF. The CDR3, as DNA: TGTGCCAGCGGGACACCCTATAGCAATCAGCCCCAGCATTTT.

The gene calls are TRBV30 and TRBJ2-2; D not certain. From germline, CDR1 is GTSNPN and CDR2 SVGIG (reference sequence). Trimming took off 3 bases at V and 5 bases at J, with 7 bases between the two ends. CDR3 length: 12 residues. DNA for the CDR3: TGTGCCTGGAGCGCCAATACCGGGGAGCTGTTTTTT. Protein sequence: CAWSANTGELFF.

The V call is TRBV19, the J call TRBJ2-1; D not resolved. Trimming pared 3 bases from V and 0 bases from J, leaving 12 bases between. There are 16 residues in the CDR3. CDR1 LNHDA and CDR2 SQIVND come from the germline V gene (reference sequence). CDR3 region: CASSIQYGSSYNEQFF. The CDR3 nucleotides are TGTGCCAGTAGTATTCAATACGGTAGCTCCTACAATGAGCAGTTCTTC.

This clonotype came up many times. The chain is built from TRBV11-2 and TRBJ2-6; maybe TRBD2 (5 bases). Trimming took 0 bases from V and 4 from J, leaving 16 bases between them. Germline V CDR1 and CDR2: SGHAT, FQNNGV. This CDR3 is built from 18 residues. CDR3 nucleotide sequence: TGTGCCAGCAGCTTAGATCTCATGGAGGCCAGGGGGGCCAACGTCCTGACTTTC. Translated, it gives CASSLDLMEARGANVLTF. The full variable domain, its missing parts supplied by reference TRBV11-2 and TRBJ2-6, is EAGVAQSPRYKIIEKRQSVAFWCNPISGHATLYWYQQILGQGPKLLIQFQNNGVVDDSQLPKDRFSAERLKGVDSTLKIQPAKLEDSAVYLCASSLDLMEARGANVLTFGAGSRLTVL.

This clonotype was observed at least ten times. V gene TRBV19 combines with J gene TRBJ2-7; 8 bases align to TRBD2. V lost 5 bases to trimming and J lost 3 bases; unmatched junction nucleotides: 9. CDR1 LNHDA and CDR2 SQIVND come from the germline V gene (reference sequence). The CDR3 is 15 amino acids. CDR3 protein: CASSEKREILYEQYF. The CDR3 DNA sequence: TGTGCCAGTAGTGAGAAGCGGGAGATCCTCTACGAGCAGTACTTC.

The chain links TRBV18 to TRBJ2-3, with D possibly matching TRBD2 (6 bases). CDR3 size: 15 residues. V was clipped by 2 bases and J by 3 bases, with 12 bases between them. Germline CDR1 KGHSH, CDR2 LQKENI. CDR3 coding DNA: TGTGCCAGCTCACCAATGGGCGGGATGACAGATACGCAGTATTTT. It is translated as CASSPMGGMTDTQYF.

In its sample, this clonotype was seen a few times. The DNA of the CDR3 is TGTGCCAGCAGGGGAGAGGATCATGGGACCCAGTACTTC. It codes for CASRGEDHGTQYF. This chain uses TRBV2 with TRBJ2-5, with D possibly matching TRBD2 (5 bases). There are 13 residues in the CDR3. The germline gives CDR1 SNHLY, CDR2 FYNNEI. V lost 6 bases and J 7 bases, leaving 15 bases between the germline ends.

In its sample, this clonotype was seen a few times. This chain connects TRBV18 to TRBJ1-1; D might be TRBD1 (5 bases). In germline, CDR1 is KGHSH, CDR2 LQKENI. V was shortened by 2 bases and J by 3 bases, with 13 bases between the two germline ends. The CDR3 contains 15 residues. CDR3 nucleotides: TGTGCCAGCTCACCATATGGGGCCTGGGACACTGAAGCTTTCTTT. Translated, it gives CASSPYGAWDTEAFF. The whole variable domain, filled in from reference TRBV18 and TRBJ1-1, reads NAGVMQNPRHLVRRRGQEARLRCSPMKGHSHVYWYRQLPEEGLKFMVYLQKENIIDESGMPKERFSAEFPKEGPSILRIQQVVRGDSAAYFCASSPYGAWDTEAFFGQGTRLTVV.

A remark on this clonotype: Germline is not matched at one junction end, which may reflect a read error. J is TRBJ2-1 and V is TRBV5-1; 11 bases are shared with TRBD2. Germline V gives CDR1 SGHRS, CDR2 YFSETQ. The CDR3 has 15 residues. The DNA of the CDR3 is TGCGCCAGCAGCTCCACTAGCGGGAGCTACAATGAGCAGCTCTTC. Its protein product is CASSSTSGSYNEQLF.

Concerning this clonotype: A much bigger clone sits one base away, suggesting this may be a read error. Likely a read error: the CDR3 ends without its conserved phenylalanine or tryptophan. V gene TRBV3-1 combines with J gene TRBJ2-1; D remains ambiguous. Trimming removed 4 bases at V and 6 bases at J, with 10 bases between. CDR1 and CDR2 (germline): LGHDT, YNNKEL (reference sequence). The CDR3 is 13 residues long. CDR3 sequence: CASSPVLVNEQFL. The CDR3 DNA is TGTGCCAGCAGCCCCGTCCTGGTCAATGAGCAGTTCCTC.

This clonotype was observed a handful of times. This rearrangement joins TRBV5-1 to TRBJ2-5; 12 positions match TRBD1. There are 16 residues in the CDR3. Per germline, CDR1 SGHRS and CDR2 YFSETQ. Germline trimming cut 0 bases from V and 7 bases from J; bases unmatched to any gene: 7. The CDR3 loop reads CASSLAGGTGGGTQYF. The DNA of the CDR3 is TGCGCCAGCAGCTTGGCCGGTGGGACAGGGGGCGGGACCCAGTACTTC.

V and J are TRBV20-1 and TRBJ2-1, with 8 bases matching TRBD2. The CDR3 sequence is 14 residues long. In germline, CDR1 is DFQATT, CDR2 SNEGSKA (reference sequence). V shed 6 bases, J shed 5 bases, and the junction held 9 bases outside the gene matches. The CDR3 region has the DNA TGCAGTGCAAGAACTAGCGGAGTTAACAATGAGCAGTTCTTC. Amino acids: CSARTSGVNNEQFF.

The table lists this clonotype with a few counts. V usage is TRBV20-1 and J usage is TRBJ1-5, with 10 bases identical to TRBD1. This CDR3 contains 16 residues. Per the germline V gene, CDR1 is DFQATT and CDR2 is SNEGSKA (reference sequence). The trim removed 3 bases at V and 10 bases at J, leaving 15 bases unmatched. The CDR3 sequence: CSASRGGTGAQVPQHF. Written as DNA, the CDR3 is TGCAGTGCTAGTCGGGGCGGGACAGGGGCCCAAGTTCCCCAGCATTTT.

The chain is built from TRBV4-2 and TRBJ2-1, with D possibly TRBD2 on 6 matching bases. The CDR3 length is 16 residues. Germline CDR1 reads LGHNA; CDR2 reads YNFKEQ. The ends were cut back, 0 bases at V and 4 bases at J, with 13 bases in the middle. CDR3 protein: CASSQDTGREYNEQFF. CDR3 coding DNA: TGTGCCAGCAGCCAAGATACAGGACGGGAGTACAATGAGCAGTTCTTC.

This clonotype was observed many times. CDR3 amino acids: CASRAANYEQYF. CDR3 nucleotides: TGTGCCAGCAGGGCCGCGAATTACGAGCAGTACTTC. V usage is TRBV28 and J usage is TRBJ2-7, with D unclear. Germline CDR1 reads MDHEN; CDR2 reads SYDVKM. V was trimmed by 6 bases and J by 4 bases, leaving 10 bases between them. CDR3 length equals 12 residues.

J is TRBJ2-1 and V is TRBV5-1, with 10 bases matching TRBD2. Germline values: CDR1 SGHRS, CDR2 YFSETQ. The CDR3 length is 15 residues. The V gene end was trimmed by 4 bases and the J gene end by 5 bases; junction bases not matched to a gene: 6. The DNA for the CDR3 is TGCGCCAGCAGCCTGGGACTAGCGAACCACAATGAGCAGTTCTTC. Translated, it gives CASSLGLANHNEQFF.

J is TRBJ1-6 and V is TRBV24-1; 8 bases line up with TRBD1. Germline V lookup: CDR1 KGHDR, CDR2 SFDVKD. V dropped 8 bases and J dropped 9; count of bases not matched to a gene: 14. This CDR3 is built from 16 residues. The CDR3 is CATIVMDRESGSPLHF. As DNA, the CDR3 is TGTGCCACCATAGTGATGGACAGGGAGTCTGGTTCACCCCTCCACTTT.

This clonotype was picked up many times. This chain links TRBV12-3 or TRBV12-4 with TRBJ2-5; a possible D gene is TRBD2 (6 bases). The CDR3 length is 13 residues. V lost 4 bases, J lost 5 bases, and 11 bases lay in between. The CDR3 here is CASSSNRGETQYF. The CDR3 bases are TGTGCCAGCAGTTCCAACCGGGGGGAGACCCAGTACTTC.

There are many counts of this clonotype. V and J are TRBV20-1 and TRBJ2-5, with a tentative D call TRBD1 (7 bases). V dropped 3 bases and J dropped 1 base, with 12 bases sitting between them. The CDR3 is 14 amino acids. Germline V CDR1 and CDR2: DFQATT, SNEGSKA (reference sequence). CDR3 nucleotides: TGCAGTGCTAGCGGCGGGACAGTCCAAGAGACCCAGTACTTC. It encodes CSASGGTVQETQYF.

This clonotype occurred many times. The V gene is TRBV12-3 or TRBV12-4, the J gene TRBJ2-2; D not certain. The CDR3 extends over 13 amino acids. Deletions cut 2 bases from V and 4 bases from J, with 5 bases between. CDR3 residues: CASSLRTTGELFF. CDR3 sequence (DNA): TGTGCCAGCAGTTTAAGGACCACCGGGGAGCTGTTTTTT.

This clonotype was counted only a few times. The chain is built from TRBV5-1 and TRBJ2-2; the match to TRBD2 covers 7 bases. V was clipped by 4 bases and J by 4 bases; unmatched bases: 7. The germline V gene has CDR1 SGHRS and CDR2 YFSETQ. CDR3 length: 15 amino acids. The CDR3 DNA reads TGCGCCAGCAGCCTGACTAGCAGATCCACCGGGGAGCTGTTTTTT. It is translated as CASSLTSRSTGELFF.

The chain links TRBV5-1 to TRBJ2-2, with a weak D call TRBD2 (6 bases). Trimming removed 2 bases from V and 3 bases from J, with 11 bases in between. Germline CDR1 reads SGHRS; CDR2 reads YFSETQ. The CDR3 is 15 residues long. The CDR3 nucleotides read TGCGCCAGCAGCTTTGTGCGGGGCGACACCGGGGAGCTGTTTTTT. This translates into CASSFVRGDTGELFF.

Note on this clonotype: One base separates it from a far larger clone, so it is likely a read error. The chain employs TRBV10-3 and TRBJ2-3; TRBD2 matches 10 bases. This CDR3 has 15 residues. Germline V gives CDR1 ENHRY, CDR2 SYGVKD. Trimming at V came to 4 bases and at J to 0 bases, leaving 1 base not matched to a gene. In nucleotides, the CDR3 is TGTGCCATCAGTGCGACTAGCGGGAGCACAGATACGCAGTATTTT. As protein: CAISATSGSTDTQYF.

The rearrangement links TRBV19 to TRBJ2-7; D might be TRBD1 or TRBD2, each matching 5 bases. The CDR3 contains 14 residues. CDR1 is LNHDA and CDR2 is SQIVND in the germline V gene (reference sequence). The V end lost 1 base, the J end lost 5 bases, and 12 bases lay between the germline ends. DNA for the CDR3: TGTGCCAGTAGTATAGGAGGGGCAGGGAACGAGCAGTACTTC. Its translation is CASSIGGAGNEQYF.

This clonotype was counted at least ten times. The chain couples TRBV9 to TRBJ2-1; TRBD1 aligns across 10 bases. V trimming: 5 bases; J trimming: 5 bases; junction bases outside the gene matches: 7. CDR1 is SGDLS and CDR2 is YYNGEE in the germline V gene. The CDR3 runs to 15 residues. CDR3 nucleotides: TGTGCCAGCAGAGCGGCCGGGACAGGGGACAATGAGCAGTTCTTC. Its translation is CASRAAGTGDNEQFF.

The table lists this clonotype with many counts. The chain is built from TRBV3-1 and TRBJ2-7, with D tentatively TRBD2 (6 bases). Trimming shortened V by 6 bases and J by 0 bases, and 9 bases separated the two germline ends. The CDR3 has 13 amino acids. Germline lookup yields CDR1 LGHDT and CDR2 YNNKEL (reference sequence). The CDR3 nucleotides read TGTGCCAGCAGGCGGGGCAGCTCCTACGAGCAGTACTTC. Protein sequence: CASRRGSSYEQYF.

In this sample, this clonotype turned up a few times. A junction boundary mismatches the germline segment, possibly from a read error. V usage is TRBV9 and J usage is TRBJ1-4; D is ambiguous. The CDR3 extends over 13 amino acids. Germline V gives CDR1 SGDLS, CDR2 YYNGEE. The CDR3 DNA sequence: TGTGCCGGCAGCCCGCCGGTGGGGGAAAAACTGTTTTTT. Amino acids: CAGSPPVGEKLFF.

This clonotype was observed a few times. This chain uses TRBV30 with TRBJ2-7, with a tentative D call TRBD2 (5 bases). V was shortened by 3 bases and J by 7 bases, with 16 bases between the two germline ends. The CDR3 spans 13 residues. The germline CDR1 and CDR2 sequences are GTSNPN and SVGIG (reference sequence). The CDR3 coding sequence is TGTGCCTGGAGCCCCGGACTCTTACGAGAGCAGTACTTC. Its translation is CAWSPGLLREQYF.